A selection of T cell receptor beta chains follows, all from one sample in a study of CXCR3-negative and CXCR3-positive naive CD8 T cells. Reanalyzing the 5' RACE reads, TCRdb keeps one entry per CDR3 protein, without DNA. The sample's table shows about 23,000 distinct CDR3 sequences. Sample: memory CD8+ T cells from blood. The receptors here all came from a human donor in good health. Some clones in this sample may be carry-over from other donors' samples. CDR3s include the opening cysteine and the closing phenylalanine or tryptophan. Clone size is shown for a subset of rows, as once, few, many or a class of expanded clone.

abundance	j_gene	v_gene	CDR3aa
.	TRBJ2-1	TRBV19	CASSTLAGGYNEQFF
medium-sized	TRBJ2-3	TRBV15	CATSLQGGTDTQYF
.	TRBJ2-1	TRBV6-2/TRBV6-3	CASSLGQLYNEQFF
.	TRBJ2-7	TRBV29-1	CSAFLPSGQDRPYEQYF
.	TRBJ2-4	TRBV21-1	CASSFRDPKNIQYF
.	TRBJ2-5	TRBV7-9	CASSLIAGYLIETQYF
.	TRBJ2-3	TRBV29-1	CSVVGGASTDTQYF
.	TRBJ2-1	TRBV20-1	CSARGPGQVNEQFF
.	TRBJ2-7	TRBV5-1	CASSSVLAGAGEQYF
.	TRBJ2-1	TRBV19	CASSRGVGNEQFF
.	TRBJ1-5	TRBV5-1	CASSLQGFNQPQHF
.	TRBJ2-7	TRBV6-5	CASSYDSPFSEQYF
.	TRBJ2-1	TRBV3-1	CASSQSLRLAGGPYNEQFF
.	TRBJ2-1	TRBV7-8	CASRSPIDPNEQFF
.	TRBJ2-7	TRBV6-5	CASSWGYEQYF
.	TRBJ2-1	TRBV29-1	CSVETNYNEQFF
.	TRBJ1-6	TRBV14	CASSPIDNSRLHF
.	TRBJ2-1	TRBV7-9	CASSFPGRSSYNEQFF
.	TRBJ2-1	TRBV28	CASSLGPGTSGPAWDEQFF
.	TRBJ2-2	TRBV29-1	CSVERQNTGELFF
.	TRBJ2-6	TRBV5-1	CATSPSGGTWANVLTF
medium-sized	TRBJ2-7	TRBV7-9	CASSEPGQAYEQYF
.	TRBJ2-7	TRBV29-1	CSVEDGRVEQYF
.	TRBJ2-2	TRBV12-3/TRBV12-4	CASSYSTGELFF
.	TRBJ2-2	TRBV28	CASSLLGLAANTGELFF
.	TRBJ1-4	TRBV29-1	CSFTGFDEKLFF
.	TRBJ2-1	TRBV7-3	CASSLTLSSSYNEQFF
.	TRBJ1-1	TRBV30	CAWSVPGLAFF
.	TRBJ2-1	TRBV6-1	CASSPPSPRGLNEQFF
.	TRBJ2-7	TRBV20-1	CSARAGSDSYEQYF
.	TRBJ1-1	TRBV7-9	CASSLPENTEAFF
.	TRBJ2-6	TRBV7-9	CASSITLRQGQSSGANVLTF
.	TRBJ2-1	TRBV6-4	CASSEASVGVGEQFF
.	TRBJ2-2	TRBV29-1	CSGTGYTGELFF
.	TRBJ1-6	TRBV7-9	CASSLGSAGSPLHF
.	TRBJ2-2	TRBV6-6	CASSRTGALNTGELFF
medium-sized	TRBJ2-3	TRBV6-4	CASSDGGGTDTQYF
.	TRBJ2-1	TRBV28	CASSTREWREVLNEQFF
.	TRBJ1-5	TRBV28	CASSFTLPQHF
.	TRBJ2-5	TRBV28	CASSWSGTSGGAYETQYF
.	TRBJ2-1	TRBV4-2	CASSPRITGGLDNEQFF
.	TRBJ2-3	TRBV4-3	CASSPSGGAPTDTQYF
.	TRBJ2-2	TRBV7-7	CASSLGEWSTGELFF
.	TRBJ2-5	TRBV11-2	CASQPRTARESQETQYF
.	TRBJ1-1	TRBV29-1	CSVSGEGTEAFF